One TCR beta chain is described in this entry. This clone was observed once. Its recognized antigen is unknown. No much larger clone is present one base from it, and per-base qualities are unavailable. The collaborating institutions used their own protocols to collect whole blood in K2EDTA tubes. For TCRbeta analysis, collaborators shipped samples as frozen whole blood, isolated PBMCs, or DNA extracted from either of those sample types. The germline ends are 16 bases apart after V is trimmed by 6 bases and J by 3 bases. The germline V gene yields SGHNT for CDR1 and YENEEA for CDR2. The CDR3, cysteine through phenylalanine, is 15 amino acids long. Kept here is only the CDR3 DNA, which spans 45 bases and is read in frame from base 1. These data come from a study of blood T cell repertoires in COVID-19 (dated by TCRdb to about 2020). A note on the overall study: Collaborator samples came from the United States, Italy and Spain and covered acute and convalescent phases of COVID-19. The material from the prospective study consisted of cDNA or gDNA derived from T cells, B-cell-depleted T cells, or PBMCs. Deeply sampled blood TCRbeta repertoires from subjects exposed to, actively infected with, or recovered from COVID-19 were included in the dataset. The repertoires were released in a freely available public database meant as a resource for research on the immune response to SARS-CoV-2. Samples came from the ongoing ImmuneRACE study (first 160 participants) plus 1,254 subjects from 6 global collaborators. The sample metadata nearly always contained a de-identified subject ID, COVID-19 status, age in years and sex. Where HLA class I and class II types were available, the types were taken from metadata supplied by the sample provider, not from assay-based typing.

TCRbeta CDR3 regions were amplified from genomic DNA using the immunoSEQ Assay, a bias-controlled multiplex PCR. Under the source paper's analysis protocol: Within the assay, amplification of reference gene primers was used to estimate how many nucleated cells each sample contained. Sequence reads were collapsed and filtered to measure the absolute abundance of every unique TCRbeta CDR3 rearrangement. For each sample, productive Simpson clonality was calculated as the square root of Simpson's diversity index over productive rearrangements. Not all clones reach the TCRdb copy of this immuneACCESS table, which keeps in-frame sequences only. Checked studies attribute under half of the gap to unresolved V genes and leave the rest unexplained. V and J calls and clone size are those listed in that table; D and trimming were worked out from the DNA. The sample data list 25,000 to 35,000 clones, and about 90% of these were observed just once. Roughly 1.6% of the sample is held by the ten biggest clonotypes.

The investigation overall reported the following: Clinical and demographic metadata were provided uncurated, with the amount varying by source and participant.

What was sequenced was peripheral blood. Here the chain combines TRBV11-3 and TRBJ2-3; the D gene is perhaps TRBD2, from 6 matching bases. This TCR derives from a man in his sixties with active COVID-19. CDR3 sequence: CASSPTSAATDTQYF. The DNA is TGTGCCAGCAGTCCGACTAGTGCGGCGACAGATACGCAGTATTTT.